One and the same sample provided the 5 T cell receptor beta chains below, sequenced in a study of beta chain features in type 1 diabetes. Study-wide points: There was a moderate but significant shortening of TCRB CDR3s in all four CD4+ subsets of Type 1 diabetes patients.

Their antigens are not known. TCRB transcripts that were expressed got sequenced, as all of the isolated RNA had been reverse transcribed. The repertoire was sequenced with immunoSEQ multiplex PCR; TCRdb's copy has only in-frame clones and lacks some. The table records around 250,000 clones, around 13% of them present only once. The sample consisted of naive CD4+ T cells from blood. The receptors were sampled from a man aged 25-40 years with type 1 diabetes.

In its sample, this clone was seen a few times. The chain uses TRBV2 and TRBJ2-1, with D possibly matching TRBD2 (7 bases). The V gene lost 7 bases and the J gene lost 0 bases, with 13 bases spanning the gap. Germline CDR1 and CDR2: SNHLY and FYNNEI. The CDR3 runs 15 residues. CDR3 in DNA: TGTGCCAGCACCGGGGGCGGGAGCTCCTACAATGAGCAGTTCTTC. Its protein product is CASTGGGSSYNEQFF.

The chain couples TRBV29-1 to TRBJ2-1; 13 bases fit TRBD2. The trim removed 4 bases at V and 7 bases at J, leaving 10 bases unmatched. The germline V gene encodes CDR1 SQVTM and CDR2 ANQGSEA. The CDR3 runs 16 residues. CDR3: CSVAGSTSGRGNEQFF. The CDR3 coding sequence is TGCAGCGTTGCTGGTTCAACTAGCGGGAGGGGGAATGAGCAGTTCTTC.

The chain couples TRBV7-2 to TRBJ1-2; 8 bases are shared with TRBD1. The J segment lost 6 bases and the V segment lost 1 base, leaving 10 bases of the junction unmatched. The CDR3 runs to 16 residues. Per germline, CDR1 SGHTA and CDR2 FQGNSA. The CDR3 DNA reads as TGTGCCAGCAGCTTAGGTCTGGCAGGGGGCGCAAATGGCTACACCTTC. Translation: CASSLGLAGGANGYTF.

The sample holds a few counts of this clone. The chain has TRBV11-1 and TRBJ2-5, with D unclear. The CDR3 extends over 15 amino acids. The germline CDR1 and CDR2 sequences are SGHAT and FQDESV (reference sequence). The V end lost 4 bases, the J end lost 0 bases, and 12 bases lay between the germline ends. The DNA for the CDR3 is TGTGCCAGCAGCTCCTCCACCTTAGACCAAGAGACCCAGTACTTC. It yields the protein CASSSSTLDQETQYF.

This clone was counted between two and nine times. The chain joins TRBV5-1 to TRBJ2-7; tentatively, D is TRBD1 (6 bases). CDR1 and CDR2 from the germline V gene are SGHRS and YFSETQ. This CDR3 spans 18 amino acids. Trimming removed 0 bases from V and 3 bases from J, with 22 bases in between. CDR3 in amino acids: CASSLAIPGRDTSYEQYF. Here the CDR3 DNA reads TGCGCCAGCAGCTTGGCCATTCCGGGCCGGGACACTAGCTACGAGCAGTACTTC.